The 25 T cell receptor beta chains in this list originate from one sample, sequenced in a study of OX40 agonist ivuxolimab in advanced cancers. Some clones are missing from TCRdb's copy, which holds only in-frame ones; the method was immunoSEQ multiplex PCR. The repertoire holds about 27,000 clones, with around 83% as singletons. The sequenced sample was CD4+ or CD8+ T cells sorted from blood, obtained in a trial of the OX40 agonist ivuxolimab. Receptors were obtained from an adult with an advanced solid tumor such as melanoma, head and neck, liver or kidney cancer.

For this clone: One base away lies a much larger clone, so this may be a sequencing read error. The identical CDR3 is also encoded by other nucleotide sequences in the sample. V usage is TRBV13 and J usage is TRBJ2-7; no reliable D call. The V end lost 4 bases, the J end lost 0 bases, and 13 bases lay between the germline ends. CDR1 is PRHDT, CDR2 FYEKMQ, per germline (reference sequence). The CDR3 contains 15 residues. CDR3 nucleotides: TGTGCCAGCAGCTCCCGAGACACCAGCTCCTACGAGCAGTACTTC. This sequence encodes CASSSRDTSSYEQYF. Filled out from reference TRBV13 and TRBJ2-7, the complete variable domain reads AAGVIQSPRHLIKEKRETATLKCYPIPRHDTVYWYQQGPGQDPQFLISFYEKMQSDKGSIPDRFSAQQFSDYHSELNMSSLELGDSALYFCASSSRDTSSYEQYFGPGTRLTVT.

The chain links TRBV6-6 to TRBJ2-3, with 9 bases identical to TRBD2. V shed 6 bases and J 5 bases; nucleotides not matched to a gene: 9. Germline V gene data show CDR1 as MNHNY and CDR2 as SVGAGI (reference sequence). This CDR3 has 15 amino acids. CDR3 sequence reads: CASSLREGRRDTQYF. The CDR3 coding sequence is TGTGCCAGCAGCCTGCGGGAGGGCCGAAGAGATACGCAGTATTTT.

The CDR3 DNA reads TGTGCCAGCAGCTTAGCGGTGCGGGGGTTCGACACCGGGGAGCTGTTTTTT. Its translation is CASSLAVRGFDTGELFF. The rearrangement uses TRBV13 and TRBJ2-2; the match to TRBD2 covers 7 bases. Trimming removed 1 base from V and 3 bases from J; junction bases left unmatched: 8. Germline CDR1 and CDR2: PRHDT and FYEKMQ (reference sequence). The length of the CDR3 is 17 residues.

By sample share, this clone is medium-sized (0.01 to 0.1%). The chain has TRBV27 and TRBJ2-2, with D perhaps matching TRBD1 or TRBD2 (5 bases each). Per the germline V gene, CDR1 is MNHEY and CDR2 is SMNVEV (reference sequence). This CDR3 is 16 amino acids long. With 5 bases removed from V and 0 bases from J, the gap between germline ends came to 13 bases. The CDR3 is CASSPPGPTNTGELFF. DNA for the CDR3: TGTGCCAGCAGTCCACCGGGACCTACGAACACCGGGGAGCTGTTTTTT.

The CDR3 sequence is CASNGGGYNEQFF. CDR3 DNA sequence: TGTGCCAGCAACGGAGGAGGGTACAATGAGCAGTTCTTC. The chain links TRBV9 to TRBJ2-1; a possible D gene is TRBD2 (6 bases). CDR1 is SGDLS and CDR2 is YYNGEE in the germline V gene. This CDR3 region has 13 residues. V lost 6 bases and J lost 4, with 11 bases in between. Full variable domain (missing parts from reference TRBV9 and TRBJ2-1): DSGVTQTPKHLITATGQRVTLRCSPRSGDLSVYWYQQSLDQGLQFLIQYYNGEERAKGNILERFSAQQFPDLHSELNLSSLELGDSALYFCASNGGGYNEQFFGPGTRLTVL.

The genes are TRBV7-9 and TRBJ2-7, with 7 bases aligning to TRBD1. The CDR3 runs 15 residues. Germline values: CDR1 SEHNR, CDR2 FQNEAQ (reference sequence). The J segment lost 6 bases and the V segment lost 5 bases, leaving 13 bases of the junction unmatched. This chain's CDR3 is CASSRQGVNRGEQYF. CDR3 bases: TGTGCCAGCAGCCGCCAGGGGGTTAACAGGGGCGAGCAGTACTTC.

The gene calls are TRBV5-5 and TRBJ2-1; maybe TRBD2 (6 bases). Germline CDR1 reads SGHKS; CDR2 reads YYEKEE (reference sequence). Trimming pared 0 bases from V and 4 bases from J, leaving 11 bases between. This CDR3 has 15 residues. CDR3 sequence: CASSLGGIVYNEQFF. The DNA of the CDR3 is TGTGCCAGCAGCTTGGGCGGGATAGTGTACAATGAGCAGTTCTTC.

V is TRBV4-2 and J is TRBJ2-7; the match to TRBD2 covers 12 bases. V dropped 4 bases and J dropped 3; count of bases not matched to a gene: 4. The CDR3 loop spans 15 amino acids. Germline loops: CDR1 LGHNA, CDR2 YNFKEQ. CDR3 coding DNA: TGTGCCAGCAGCCCCGGACTAGCGGGACTCTACGAGCAGTACTTC. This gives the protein CASSPGLAGLYEQYF.

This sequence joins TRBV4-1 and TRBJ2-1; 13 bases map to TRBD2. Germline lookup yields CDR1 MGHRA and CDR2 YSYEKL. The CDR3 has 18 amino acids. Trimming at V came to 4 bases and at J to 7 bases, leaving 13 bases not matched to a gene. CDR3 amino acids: CASSLGQTGLAGINEQFF. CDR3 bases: TGCGCCAGCAGCCTGGGACAGACGGGACTAGCGGGAATAAATGAGCAGTTCTTC.

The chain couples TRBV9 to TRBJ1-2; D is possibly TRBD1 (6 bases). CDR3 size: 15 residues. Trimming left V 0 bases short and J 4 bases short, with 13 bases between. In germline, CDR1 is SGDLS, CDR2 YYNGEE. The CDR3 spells CASSVAEGVPYGYTF. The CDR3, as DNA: TGTGCCAGCAGCGTAGCTGAGGGGGTCCCCTATGGCTACACCTTC.

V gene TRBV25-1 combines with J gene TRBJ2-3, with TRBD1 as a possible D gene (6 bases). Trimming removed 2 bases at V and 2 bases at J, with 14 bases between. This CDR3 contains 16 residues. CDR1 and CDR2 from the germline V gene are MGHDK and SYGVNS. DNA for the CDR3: TGTGCCAGCAGTGAAGCCGGGACACCTTTCACAGATACGCAGTATTTT. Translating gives CASSEAGTPFTDTQYF.

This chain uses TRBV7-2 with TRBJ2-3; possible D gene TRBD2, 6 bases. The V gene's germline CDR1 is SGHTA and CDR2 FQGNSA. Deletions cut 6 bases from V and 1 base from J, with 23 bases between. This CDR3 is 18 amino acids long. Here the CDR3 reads CASSPDLRMGLGTDTQYF. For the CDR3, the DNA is TGTGCCAGCAGTCCCGACCTAAGGATGGGACTCGGCACAGATACGCAGTATTTT.

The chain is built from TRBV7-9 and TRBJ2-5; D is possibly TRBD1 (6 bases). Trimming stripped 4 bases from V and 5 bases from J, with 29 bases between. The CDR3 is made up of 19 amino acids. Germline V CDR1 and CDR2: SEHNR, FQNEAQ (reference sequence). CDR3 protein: CASSSRGGFGSRMSETQYF. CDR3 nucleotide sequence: TGTGCCAGCAGCTCTAGAGGGGGTTTTGGCTCGCGGATGTCGGAGACCCAGTACTTC.

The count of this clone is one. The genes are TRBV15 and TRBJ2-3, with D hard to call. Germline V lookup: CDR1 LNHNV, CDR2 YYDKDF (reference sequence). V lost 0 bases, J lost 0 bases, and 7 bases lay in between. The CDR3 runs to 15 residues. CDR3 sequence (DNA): TGTGCCACCAGCAGAGATGGGCCTAGCACAGATACGCAGTATTTT. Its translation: CATSRDGPSTDTQYF.

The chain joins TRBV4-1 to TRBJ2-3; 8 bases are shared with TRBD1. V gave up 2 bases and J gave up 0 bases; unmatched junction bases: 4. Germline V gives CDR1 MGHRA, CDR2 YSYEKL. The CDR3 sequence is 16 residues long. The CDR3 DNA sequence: TGCGCCAGCAGCCAATCTAACAGGGGGAGCACAGATACGCAGTATTTT. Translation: CASSQSNRGSTDTQYF.

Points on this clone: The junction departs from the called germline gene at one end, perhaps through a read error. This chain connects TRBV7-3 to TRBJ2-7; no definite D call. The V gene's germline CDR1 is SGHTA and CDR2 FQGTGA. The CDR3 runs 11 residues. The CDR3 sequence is CASRSRAEFNF. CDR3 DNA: TGTGCCAGCAGATCCCGGGCCGAATTTAACTTC.

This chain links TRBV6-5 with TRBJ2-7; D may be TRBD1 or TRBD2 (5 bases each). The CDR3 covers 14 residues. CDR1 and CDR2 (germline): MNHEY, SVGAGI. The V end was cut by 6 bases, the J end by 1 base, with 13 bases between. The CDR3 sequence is CASSPGAGSYEQYF. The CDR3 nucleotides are TGTGCCAGCAGCCCCGGGGCGGGTTCCTACGAGCAGTACTTC.

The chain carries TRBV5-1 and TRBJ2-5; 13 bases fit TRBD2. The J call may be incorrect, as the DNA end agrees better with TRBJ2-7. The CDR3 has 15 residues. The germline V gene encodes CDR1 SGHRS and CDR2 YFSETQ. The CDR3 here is CASSFTSGRASEQYF. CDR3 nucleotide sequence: TGCGCCAGCAGCTTTACTAGCGGGAGGGCTAGCGAGCAGTACTTC.

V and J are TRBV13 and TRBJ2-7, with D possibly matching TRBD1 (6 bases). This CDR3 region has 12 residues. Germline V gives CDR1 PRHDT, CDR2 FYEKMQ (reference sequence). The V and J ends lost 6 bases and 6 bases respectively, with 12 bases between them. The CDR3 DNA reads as TGTGCCAGCAGTTCCAGGGGCGGCGAGCAGTACTTC. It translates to CASSSRGGEQYF.

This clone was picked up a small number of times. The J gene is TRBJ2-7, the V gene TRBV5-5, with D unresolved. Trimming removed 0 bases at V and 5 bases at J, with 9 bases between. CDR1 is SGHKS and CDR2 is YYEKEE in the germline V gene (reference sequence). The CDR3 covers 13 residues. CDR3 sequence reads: CASSLDPANEQYF. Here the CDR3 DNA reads TGTGCCAGCAGCTTGGACCCGGCGAACGAGCAGTACTTC.

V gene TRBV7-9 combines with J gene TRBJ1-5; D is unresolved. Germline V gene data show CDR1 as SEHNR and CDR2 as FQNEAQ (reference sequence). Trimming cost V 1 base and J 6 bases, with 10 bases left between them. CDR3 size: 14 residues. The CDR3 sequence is CASSLDRYGQPQHF. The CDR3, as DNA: TGTGCCAGCAGCTTAGACCGGTACGGTCAGCCCCAGCATTTT.

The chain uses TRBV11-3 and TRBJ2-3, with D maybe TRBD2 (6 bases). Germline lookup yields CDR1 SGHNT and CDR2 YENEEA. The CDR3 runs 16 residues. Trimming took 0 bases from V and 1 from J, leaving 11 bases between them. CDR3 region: CASSLELGTGTDTQYF. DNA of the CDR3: TGTGCCAGCAGCTTAGAGTTAGGGACTGGCACAGATACGCAGTATTTT.

The DNA of the CDR3 is TGCGCCAGCACCCCCACCCAGGGGTACTACGAGCAGTACTTC. Protein product: CASTPTQGYYEQYF. V gene TRBV4-1 combines with J gene TRBJ2-7, with D perhaps matching TRBD1 (6 bases). There are 14 residues in the CDR3. Between the trimmed V and J ends, which lost 7 bases and 3 bases, there was a span of 16 bases. CDR1 is MGHRA, CDR2 YSYEKL, per germline.

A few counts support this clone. CDR3 DNA: TGCGCCAGCAGCTGGCGGGAAAACACTGAAGCTTTCTTT. Its translation: CASSWRENTEAFF. The chain has TRBV4-1 and TRBJ1-1, with D uncertain. The CDR3 is 13 amino acids. CDR1 is MGHRA, CDR2 YSYEKL, per germline. V was trimmed by 5 bases and J by 2 bases, leaving 9 bases between them.

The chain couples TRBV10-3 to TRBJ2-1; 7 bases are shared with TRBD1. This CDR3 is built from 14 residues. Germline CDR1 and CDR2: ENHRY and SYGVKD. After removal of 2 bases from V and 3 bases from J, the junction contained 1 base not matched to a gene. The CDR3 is CAISERDSYNEQFF. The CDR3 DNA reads TGTGCCATCAGTGAGCGGGACAGCTACAATGAGCAGTTCTTC.